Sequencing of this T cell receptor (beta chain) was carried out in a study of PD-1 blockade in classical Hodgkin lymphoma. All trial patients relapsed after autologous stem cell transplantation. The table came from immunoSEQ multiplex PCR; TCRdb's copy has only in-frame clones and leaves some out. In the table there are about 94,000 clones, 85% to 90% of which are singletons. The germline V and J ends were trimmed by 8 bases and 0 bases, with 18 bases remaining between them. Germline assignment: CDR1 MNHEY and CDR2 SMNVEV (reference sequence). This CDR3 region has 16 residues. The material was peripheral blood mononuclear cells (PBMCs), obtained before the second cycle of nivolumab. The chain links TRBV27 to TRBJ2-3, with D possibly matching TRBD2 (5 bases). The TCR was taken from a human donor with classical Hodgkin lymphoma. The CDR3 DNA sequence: TGTGCCAGCGGACTTCGCACCTTACCTAGCACAGATACGCAGTATTTT. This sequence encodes CASGLRTLPSTDTQYF.